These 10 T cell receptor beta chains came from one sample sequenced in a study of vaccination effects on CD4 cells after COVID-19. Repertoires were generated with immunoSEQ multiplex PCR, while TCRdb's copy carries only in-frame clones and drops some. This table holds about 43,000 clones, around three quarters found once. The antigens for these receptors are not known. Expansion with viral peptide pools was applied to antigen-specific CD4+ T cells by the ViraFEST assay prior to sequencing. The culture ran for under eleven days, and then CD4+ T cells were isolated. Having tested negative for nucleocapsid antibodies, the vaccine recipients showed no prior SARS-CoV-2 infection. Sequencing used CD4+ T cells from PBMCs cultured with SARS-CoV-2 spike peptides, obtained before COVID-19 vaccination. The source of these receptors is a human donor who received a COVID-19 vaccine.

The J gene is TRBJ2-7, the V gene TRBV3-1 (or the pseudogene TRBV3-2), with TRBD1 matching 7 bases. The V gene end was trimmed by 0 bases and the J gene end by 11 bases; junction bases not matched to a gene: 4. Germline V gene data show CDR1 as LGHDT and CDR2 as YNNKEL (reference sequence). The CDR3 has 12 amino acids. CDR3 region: CASSQEGTEKYV. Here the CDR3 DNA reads TGTGCCAGCAGCCAAGAGGGGACAGAGAAGTACGTC.

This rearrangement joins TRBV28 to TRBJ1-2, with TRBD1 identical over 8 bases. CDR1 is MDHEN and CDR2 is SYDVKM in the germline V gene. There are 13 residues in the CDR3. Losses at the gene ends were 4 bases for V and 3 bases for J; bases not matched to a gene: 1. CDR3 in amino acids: CASSSQGDYGYTF. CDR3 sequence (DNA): TGTGCCAGCAGTTCACAGGGGGACTATGGCTACACCTTC.

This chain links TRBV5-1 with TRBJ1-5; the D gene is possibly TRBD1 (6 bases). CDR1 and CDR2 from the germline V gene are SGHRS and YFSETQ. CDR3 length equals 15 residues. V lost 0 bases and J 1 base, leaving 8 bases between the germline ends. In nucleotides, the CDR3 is TGCGCCAGCAGCTTGGGGACAGCCAGCAATCAGCCCCAGCATTTT. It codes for CASSLGTASNQPQHF.

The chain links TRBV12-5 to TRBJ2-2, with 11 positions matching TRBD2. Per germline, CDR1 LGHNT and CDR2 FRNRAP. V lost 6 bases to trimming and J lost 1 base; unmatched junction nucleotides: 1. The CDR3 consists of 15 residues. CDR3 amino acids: CASGGLAVNTGELFF. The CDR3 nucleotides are TGTGCTAGTGGGGGACTAGCGGTGAACACCGGGGAGCTGTTTTTT. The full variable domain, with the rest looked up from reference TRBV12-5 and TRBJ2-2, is DARVTQTPRHKVTEMGQEVTMRCQPILGHNTVFWYRQTMMQGLELLAYFRNRAPLDDSGMPKDRFSAEMPDATLATLKIQPSEPRDSAVYFCASGGLAVNTGELFFGEGSRLTVL.

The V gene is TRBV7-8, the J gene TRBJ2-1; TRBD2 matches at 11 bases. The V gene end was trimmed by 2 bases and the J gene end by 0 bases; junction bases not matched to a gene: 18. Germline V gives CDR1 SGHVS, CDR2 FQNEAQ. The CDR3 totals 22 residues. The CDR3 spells CASSLRLSWGSGGVSSYNEQFF. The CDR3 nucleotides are TGTGCCAGCAGCTTAAGGCTCTCTTGGGGTAGCGGGGGGGTCAGCTCCTACAATGAGCAGTTCTTC.

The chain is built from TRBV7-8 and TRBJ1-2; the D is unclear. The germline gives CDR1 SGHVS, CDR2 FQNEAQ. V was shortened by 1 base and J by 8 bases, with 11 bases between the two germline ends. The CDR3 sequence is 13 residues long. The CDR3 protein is CASSLVETGGYTF. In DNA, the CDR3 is TGTGCCAGCAGCTTAGTGGAGACCGGAGGCTACACCTTC.

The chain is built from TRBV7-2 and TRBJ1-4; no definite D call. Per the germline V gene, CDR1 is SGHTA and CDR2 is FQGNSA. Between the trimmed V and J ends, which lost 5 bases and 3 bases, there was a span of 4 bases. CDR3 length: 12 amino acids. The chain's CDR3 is CASSPPNEKLFF. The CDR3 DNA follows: TGTGCCAGCAGCCCGCCTAATGAAAAACTGTTTTTT.

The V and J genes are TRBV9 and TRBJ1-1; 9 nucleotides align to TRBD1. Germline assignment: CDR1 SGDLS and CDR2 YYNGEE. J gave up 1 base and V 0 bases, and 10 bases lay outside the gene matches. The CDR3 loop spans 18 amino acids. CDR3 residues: CASSVDEKGQGRNTEAFF. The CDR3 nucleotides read TGTGCCAGCAGCGTAGACGAGAAGGGACAGGGACGGAACACTGAAGCTTTCTTT.

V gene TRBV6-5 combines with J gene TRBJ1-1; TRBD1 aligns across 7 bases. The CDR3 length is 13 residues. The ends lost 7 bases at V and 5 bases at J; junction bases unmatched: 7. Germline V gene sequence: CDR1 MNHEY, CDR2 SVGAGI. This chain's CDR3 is CASIKGAGTEAFF. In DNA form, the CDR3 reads TGTGCCAGCATAAAGGGGGCCGGTACTGAAGCTTTCTTT.

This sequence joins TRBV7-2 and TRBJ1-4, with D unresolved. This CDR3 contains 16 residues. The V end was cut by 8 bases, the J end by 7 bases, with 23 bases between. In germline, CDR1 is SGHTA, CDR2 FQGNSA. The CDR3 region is CASRRSHPSPGEKLFF. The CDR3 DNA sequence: TGTGCCAGCCGGAGGTCCCATCCTTCGCCCGGTGAAAAACTGTTTTTT.